The 17 T cell receptor beta chains in this list originate from one sample, sequenced in a study of TIL therapy for anti-PD-1-resistant metastatic lung cancer. Sequencing used immunoSEQ v3. This table comes from immunoSEQ multiplex PCR, and its TCRdb copy is limited to in-frame clones, with some not included. The sample yields about 36,000 clones, around 70% seen once. Time point specified: pre-treatment sample, taken before nivolumab and TIL therapy. This specimen consisted of blood, obtained at baseline. The receptors stem from a person aged 25 to 85 with non-small cell lung cancer.

V is TRBV30 and J is TRBJ2-7, with a weak D call TRBD2 (5 bases). Germline V gene sequence: CDR1 GTSNPN, CDR2 SVGIG (reference sequence). V was shortened by 0 bases and J by 7 bases, with 13 bases between the two germline ends. This CDR3 is 13 amino acids long. CDR3 loop: CAWSVRSGIEQYF. In nucleotides, the CDR3 is TGTGCCTGGAGTGTAAGATCGGGGATAGAGCAGTACTTC. The full variable domain, in which reference TRBV30 and TRBJ2-7 provide the parts outside the CDR3, is SQTIHQWPATLVQPVGSPLSLECTVEGTSNPNLYWYRQAAGRGLQLLFYSVGIGQISSEVPQNLSASRPQDRQFILSSKKLLLSDSGFYLCAWSVRSGIEQYFGPGTRLTVT.

This sequence joins TRBV5-1 and TRBJ2-3, with D tentatively TRBD1 or TRBD2 (5 bases each). The CDR3 loop spans 15 amino acids. The germline CDR1 and CDR2 sequences are SGHRS and YFSETQ. V lost 4 bases and J 8 bases, leaving 20 bases between the germline ends. CDR3 in amino acids: CASSRTGTPVFTQYF. The CDR3 region has the DNA TGCGCCAGCAGCCGGACCGGGACGCCTGTTTTTACGCAGTATTTT.

In its sample, this clone was seen a few times. The chain links TRBV27 to TRBJ1-4; the match to TRBD1 covers 8 bases. CDR3 length equals 14 residues. J gave up 8 bases and V 5 bases, and 7 bases lay outside the gene matches. The germline V gene has CDR1 MNHEY and CDR2 SMNVEV (reference sequence). The DNA of the CDR3 is TGTGCCAGCAGTCCAACTAGGACAGGGGAAAAACTGTTTTTT. Amino acids: CASSPTRTGEKLFF. Drawing the rest from reference TRBV27 and TRBJ1-4, the complete variable domain is EAQVTQNPRYLITVTGKKLTVTCSQNMNHEYMSWYRQDPGLGLRQIYYSMNVEVTDKGDVPEGYKVSRKEKRNFPLILESPSPNQTSLYFCASSPTRTGEKLFFGSGTQLSVL.

The rearrangement joins TRBV4-1 to TRBJ2-2; D uncertain. V was clipped by 5 bases and J by 9 bases, with 19 bases between them. Germline-derived CDR1 and CDR2 are MGHRA and YSYEKL. The CDR3 extends over 15 amino acids. The CDR3 DNA is TGCGCCAGCAGCGAGGCTTTGACCCCCGACCGGGAGCTGTTTTTT. This sequence encodes CASSEALTPDRELFF.

The chain employs TRBV5-4 and TRBJ2-2; the D gene could be TRBD1 or TRBD2 (6 bases each). The germline V and J ends were trimmed by 4 bases and 2 bases, with 9 bases remaining between them. CDR3 size: 14 residues. Germline V CDR1 and CDR2: SGHNT, YYREEE (reference sequence). CDR3 sequence: CASSGGPNTGELFF. The DNA of the CDR3 is TGTGCCAGCAGCGGGGGGCCTAACACCGGGGAGCTGTTTTTT.

In this sample, this clone turned up once. The rearrangement uses TRBV9 and TRBJ2-3, with 9 bases matching TRBD2. The CDR3 runs to 20 residues. Trimming cost V 2 bases and J 2 bases; bases outside gene matches: 18. CDR1 is SGDLS and CDR2 is YYNGEE in the germline V gene. The CDR3: CASSVGGGFAGGLVTDTQYF. The CDR3 DNA reads TGTGCCAGCAGCGTGGGAGGGGGTTTTGCGGGAGGGTTAGTCACAGATACGCAGTATTTT.

The chain has TRBV15 and TRBJ1-6; no firm D call. CDR3 length: 13 residues. Germline CDR1 and CDR2: LNHNV and YYDKDF (reference sequence). V was trimmed by 5 bases and J by 14 bases, leaving 16 bases between them. The CDR3 bases are TGTGCCACCAGCCCCGGTTCGGGCGTGGCCCTCCACTTT. It specifies CATSPGSGVALHF. Complete variable domain (other parts from reference TRBV15 and TRBJ1-6): DAMVIQNPRYQVTQFGKPVTLSCSQTLNHNVMYWYQQKSSQAPKLLFHYYDKDFNNEADTPDNFQSRRPNTSFCFLDIRSPGLGDTAMYLCATSPGSGVALHFGNGTRLTVT.

This chain connects TRBV4-2 to TRBJ1-6, with D unclear. V was clipped by 1 base and J by 8 bases, with 9 bases between them. Germline CDR1 and CDR2: LGHNA and YNFKEQ. CDR3 length equals 14 residues. The CDR3 nucleotides are TGTGCCAGCAGCCAAGGGGTTTTCGATTCACCCCTCCACTTT. Translated: CASSQGVFDSPLHF.

In regard to this clone: Mismatch with germline at one junction end may stem from a read error. This chain joins TRBV28 and TRBJ1-2; D is uncertain. Germline values: CDR1 MDHEN, CDR2 SYDVKM. CDR3 length: 12 residues. CDR3 sequence (DNA): TGTGCCAGCAGTGAGGACGGCTATGGCTACATCTTC. Translating gives CASSEDGYGYIF.

The CDR3, as DNA: TGTGCCAGCAGTGAATTGGGGACTGAAGCTTTCTTT. Translating it yields CASSELGTEAFF. This chain connects TRBV25-1 to TRBJ1-1; no clear D gene. Germline V CDR1 and CDR2: MGHDK, SYGVNS. CDR3 length: 12 residues. Trimming removed 1 base from V and 5 bases from J, with 5 bases in between.

V gene TRBV18 combines with J gene TRBJ1-3; no clear D. The V gene's germline CDR1 is KGHSH and CDR2 LQKENI. CDR3 length: 16 residues. Between the trimmed V and J ends, which lost 3 bases and 0 bases, there was a span of 12 bases. CDR3 loop: CASSPIGRSSGNTIYF. The DNA for the CDR3 is TGTGCCAGCTCACCCATAGGACGGAGCTCTGGAAACACCATATATTTT.

The V call is TRBV5-1, the J call TRBJ1-4, with 7 bases identical to TRBD1. CDR1 is SGHRS, CDR2 YFSETQ, per germline. The CDR3 is 15 residues long. With V trimmed by 7 bases and J by 3 bases, 9 bases remained unmatched. This CDR3 is CASAAFGQANEKLFF. CDR3 DNA sequence: TGCGCCAGCGCGGCCTTCGGACAGGCTAATGAAAAACTGTTTTTT.

This rearrangement joins TRBV7-3 to TRBJ2-7; D is possibly TRBD1 or TRBD2 (6 bases each). The V and J ends lost 2 bases and 4 bases respectively, with 15 bases between them. Germline CDR1 and CDR2: SGHTA and FQGTGA. The length of the CDR3 is 15 residues. Here the CDR3 reads CASSLGGGTVYEQYF. Written as DNA, the CDR3 is TGTGCCAGCAGCTTAGGGGGCGGGACGGTTTACGAGCAGTACTTC. The full variable domain, with the rest looked up from reference TRBV7-3 and TRBJ2-7, is GAGVSQTPSNKVTEKGKYVELRCDPISGHTALYWYRQSLGQGPEFLIYFQGTGAADDSGLPNDRFFAVRPEGSVSTLKIQRTERGDSAVYLCASSLGGGTVYEQYFGPGTRLTVT.

J is TRBJ2-3 and V is TRBV4-1; D possibly corresponds to TRBD2 (7 bases). The CDR3 is 16 residues long. Trimming shortened V by 3 bases and J by 3 bases, and 16 bases separated the two germline ends. Germline lookup yields CDR1 MGHRA and CDR2 YSYEKL. Here the CDR3 DNA reads TGCGCCAGCAGCCAGGATTCAGGGGAGGGGACAGATACGCAGTATTTT. Translating it yields CASSQDSGEGTDTQYF.

The rearrangement uses TRBV27 and TRBJ2-2, with TRBD2 matching over 7 bases. Looked up from germline, CDR1 is MNHEY and CDR2 is SMNVEV (reference sequence). V gave up 4 bases and J gave up 6 bases; unmatched junction bases: 5. The length of the CDR3 is 14 residues. The CDR3 nucleotides read TGTGCCAGCAGTTCATGGGGGGGGGCCGGGGAGCTGTTTTTT. It codes for CASSSWGGAGELFF.

The V call is TRBV5-1, the J call TRBJ2-7; no reliable D call. Germline lookup yields CDR1 SGHRS and CDR2 YFSETQ. The CDR3 has 13 amino acids. The ends were cut back, 4 bases at V and 2 bases at J, with 10 bases in the middle. Here the CDR3 reads CASSPDTAYEQYF. CDR3 bases: TGCGCCAGCAGCCCGGATACCGCCTACGAGCAGTACTTC.

The V gene is TRBV19, the J gene TRBJ1-5; D is perhaps TRBD1 (5 bases). CDR3 length: 16 residues. V was shortened by 5 bases and J by 5 bases, with 19 bases between the two germline ends. Germline V CDR1 and CDR2: LNHDA, SQIVND (reference sequence). This chain's CDR3 is CASSDPGTGPYQPQHF. The CDR3 nucleotides are TGTGCCAGTAGTGACCCGGGTACGGGGCCATATCAGCCCCAGCATTTT.